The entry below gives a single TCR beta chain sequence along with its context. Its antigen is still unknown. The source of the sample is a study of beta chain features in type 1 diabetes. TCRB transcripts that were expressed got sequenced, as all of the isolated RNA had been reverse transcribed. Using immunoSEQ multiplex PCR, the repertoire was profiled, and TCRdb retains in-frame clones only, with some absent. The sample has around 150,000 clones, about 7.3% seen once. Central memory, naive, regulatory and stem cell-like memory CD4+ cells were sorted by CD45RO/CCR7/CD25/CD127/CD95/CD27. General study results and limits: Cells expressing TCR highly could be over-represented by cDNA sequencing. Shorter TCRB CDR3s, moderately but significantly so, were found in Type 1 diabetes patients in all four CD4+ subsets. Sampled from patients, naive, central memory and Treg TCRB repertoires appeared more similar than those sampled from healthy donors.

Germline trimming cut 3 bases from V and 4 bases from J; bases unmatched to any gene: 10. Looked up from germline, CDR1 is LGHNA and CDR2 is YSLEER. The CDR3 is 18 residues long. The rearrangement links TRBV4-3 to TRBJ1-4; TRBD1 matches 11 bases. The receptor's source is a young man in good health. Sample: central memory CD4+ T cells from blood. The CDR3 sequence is CASSQGWGQGVFNEKLFF. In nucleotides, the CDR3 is TGCGCCAGCAGCCAGGGGTGGGGACAGGGGGTATTTAATGAAAAACTGTTTTTT.